The next 18 T cell receptor beta chains were all read from a single sample in a study of blood T cell repertoires in COVID-19. Here immunoSEQ multiplex PCR was the method, and the copy in TCRdb shows in-frame clones only, minus some. This sample has some 330,000 clones, with roughly 86% found just once. The sequenced sample consisted of peripheral blood. The receptors originated from a woman in her 30s with COVID-19, enrolled during active disease.

The CDR3 nucleotides are TGTGCCAGCACCTCAGCGGGGGGGGAGACCCAGTACTTC. Translated, it gives CASTSAGGETQYF. The chain has TRBV6-5 and TRBJ2-5; 10 bases map to TRBD2. Germline CDR1 and CDR2: MNHEY and SVGAGI. The CDR3 runs 13 residues. The V gene end was trimmed by 7 bases and the J gene end by 5 bases; junction bases not matched to a gene: 4.

The chain employs TRBV7-2 and TRBJ1-2, with D uncertain. This CDR3 has 12 residues. The V end was cut by 8 bases, the J end by 4 bases, with 11 bases between. Germline V gene lookup returns CDR1 SGHTA and CDR2 FQGNSA. The CDR3 DNA is TGTGCCAGCCCAGGTTCCGGCTATGGCTACACCTTC. Translation gives CASPGSGYGYTF.

The J gene is TRBJ1-2, the V gene TRBV19; 7 bases line up with TRBD1. The CDR3 runs 13 residues. The germline gives CDR1 LNHDA, CDR2 SQIVND (reference sequence). V trimming: 8 bases; J trimming: 4 bases; junction bases outside the gene matches: 7. The CDR3 sequence: CASRRQGIYGYTF. CDR3 DNA sequence: TGTGCCAGTCGGAGACAGGGCATCTATGGCTACACCTTC.

This clone has a single count. This sequence joins TRBV15 and TRBJ2-7; 9 bases line up with TRBD1. CDR3 length: 15 residues. Germline CDR1 is LNHNV and CDR2 is YYDKDF (reference sequence). Germline trimming cut 5 bases from V and 6 bases from J; bases unmatched to any gene: 11. CDR3 nucleotides: TGTGCCACCAGCCGCCGCTTCGGGGACAGGGTCGAGCAGTACGTC. Protein sequence: CATSRRFGDRVEQYV.

The chain has TRBV4-1 and TRBJ1-4; a weak D match, TRBD1 (5 bases). This CDR3 spans 16 amino acids. Germline CDR1 MGHRA, CDR2 YSYEKL. V lost 4 bases and J lost 7, with 19 bases in between. The CDR3 sequence: CASSPRHTEGSEKLFF. The CDR3 DNA reads as TGCGCCAGCAGCCCCCGACACACGGAGGGGAGTGAAAAACTGTTTTTT.

The CDR3 protein is CASSQGRGNYGYTF. As DNA, the CDR3 is TGTGCCAGCAGCCAGGGCAGGGGAAACTATGGCTACACCTTC. This chain connects TRBV14 to TRBJ1-2; weak D call: TRBD1 (6 bases). V was clipped by 3 bases and J by 2 bases, with 10 bases between them. Per germline, CDR1 SGHDN and CDR2 FVKESK. The CDR3 covers 14 residues.

The chain has TRBV6-5 and TRBJ2-7, with a possible D match to TRBD2 (5 bases). The germline CDR1 and CDR2 sequences are MNHEY and SVGAGI. The germline V and J ends were trimmed by 7 bases and 5 bases, with 18 bases remaining between them. The CDR3 totals 14 residues. This CDR3 is CASKPGLVSHEQYV. The CDR3 nucleotides are TGTGCCAGCAAACCAGGACTCGTTTCCCACGAGCAGTACGTC.

The chain joins TRBV3-1 (or the pseudogene TRBV3-2) to TRBJ1-6; TRBD1 matches at 7 bases. Losses at the gene ends were 4 bases for V and 4 bases for J; bases not matched to a gene: 7. This CDR3 comprises 16 residues. CDR1 and CDR2 (germline): LGHDT, YNNKEL (reference sequence). CDR3 loop: CASSRTTGSYNSPLHF. Here the CDR3 DNA reads TGTGCCAGCAGCCGAACGACAGGGAGTTATAATTCACCCCTCCACTTT.

The DNA for the CDR3 is TGTGCCACCAGTGATTGGACAGGGGGCCGATACGAGCAGTACTTC. Translating gives CATSDWTGGRYEQYF. The chain employs TRBV24-1 and TRBJ2-7; 11 nucleotides agree with TRBD1. The CDR3 covers 15 residues. Germline V gene data show CDR1 as KGHDR and CDR2 as SFDVKD. Trimming cost V 2 bases and J 4 bases; bases outside gene matches: 3.

This clone was observed a handful of times. The rearrangement links TRBV2 to TRBJ1-2; 10 nucleotides align to TRBD1. The CDR3 runs to 14 residues. V was pared by 7 bases and J by 8 bases, with 10 bases of the junction left unmatched. Germline loops: CDR1 SNHLY, CDR2 FYNNEI. The CDR3 coding sequence is TGTGCCAGCACCCTGGGGACAGGGGCCGGGGGCTACACCTTC. It yields the protein CASTLGTGAGGYTF. Using reference TRBV2 and TRBJ1-2 for the parts outside the CDR3, the full variable domain is EPEVTQTPSHQVTQMGQEVILRCVPISNHLYFYWYRQILGQKVEFLVSFYNNEISEKSEIFDDQFSVERPDGSNFTLKIRSTKLEDSAMYFCASTLGTGAGGYTFGSGTRLTVV.

The CDR3 spells CASRTSGGYGEQFF. Here the CDR3 DNA reads TGTGCCAGCAGGACTAGCGGGGGATACGGTGAGCAGTTCTTC. The chain is built from TRBV9 and TRBJ2-1; 12 nucleotides line up with TRBD2. The length of the CDR3 is 14 residues. With V trimmed by 5 bases and J by 9 bases, 6 bases remained unmatched. In germline, CDR1 is SGDLS, CDR2 YYNGEE.

This clone was counted a single time. This rearrangement joins TRBV2 to TRBJ1-3; 7 bases align to TRBD1. CDR1 SNHLY and CDR2 FYNNEI come from the germline V gene. Germline trimming cut 5 bases from V and 2 bases from J; bases unmatched to any gene: 3. The CDR3 runs 14 residues. The CDR3: CASSLTGTGNTIYF. In DNA form, the CDR3 reads TGTGCCAGCAGTCTGACAGGGACTGGAAACACCATATATTTT.

This chain links TRBV5-1 with TRBJ2-3; 14 bases align to TRBD2. Losses at the gene ends were 4 bases for V and 0 bases for J; bases not matched to a gene: 13. Per germline, CDR1 SGHRS and CDR2 YFSETQ. The CDR3 is 20 amino acids. CDR3 in DNA: TGCGCCAGCAGCCTACCACCGGGACTAGCGGGGGAGATTAGCACAGATACGCAGTATTTT. It yields the protein CASSLPPGLAGEISTDTQYF.

DNA of the CDR3: TGTGCCAGCAGCTTAGCGGGGGCACCAGGACTAGACAATGAGCAGTTCTTC. Its protein product is CASSLAGAPGLDNEQFF. The V call is TRBV13, the J call TRBJ2-1; D might be TRBD2 (7 bases). The CDR3 sequence is 17 residues long. Germline V gene data show CDR1 as PRHDT and CDR2 as FYEKMQ (reference sequence). Trimming cost V 1 base and J 5 bases, with 18 bases left between them.

The chain employs TRBV7-6 and TRBJ2-5, with TRBD1 matching 10 bases. V shed 5 bases, J shed 9 bases, and the junction held 12 bases outside the gene matches. Germline CDR1 reads SGHVS; CDR2 reads FNYEAQ. The CDR3 totals 15 residues. The DNA for the CDR3 is TGTGCCAGCAGCGTGACAGGGGGCCTGGTGGGGGCCCAGTACTTC. Its translation: CASSVTGGLVGAQYF.

The rearrangement uses TRBV24-1 and TRBJ2-2; perhaps TRBD1 as D (6 bases). The CDR3 is 13 amino acids. Germline V gene lookup returns CDR1 KGHDR and CDR2 SFDVKD. V lost 9 bases and J 4 bases, leaving 11 bases between the germline ends. Here the CDR3 reads CATGTFLTGELFF. DNA of the CDR3: TGTGCCACCGGGACATTCCTCACCGGGGAGCTGTTTTTT.

The CDR3, as DNA: TGTGCCAGTAGAGCGGGGAGGACAGGGGTCTATAGCAATCAGCCCCAGCATTTT. Its protein is CASRAGRTGVYSNQPQHF. The chain joins TRBV19 to TRBJ1-5, with TRBD1 matching over 9 bases. The germline V gene has CDR1 LNHDA and CDR2 SQIVND (reference sequence). With V trimmed by 6 bases and J by 0 bases, 12 bases remained unmatched. The CDR3 extends over 18 amino acids.

This clone occurred a few times. This rearrangement joins TRBV4-3 to TRBJ2-3, with 8 bases that match TRBD2. The CDR3 has 16 residues. Trimming removed 2 bases from V and 4 bases from J; junction bases left unmatched: 8. Germline assignment: CDR1 LGHNA and CDR2 YSLEER. The CDR3 sequence: CASSQHRGGGPDTQYF. Here the CDR3 DNA reads TGCGCCAGCAGCCAACACCGGGGGGGAGGGCCAGATACGCAGTATTTT.